Here is one TCR beta chain with its context. At one end, the junction sequence differs from germline, possibly due to a read error. The CDR3 is 14 residues long. Germline V CDR1 and CDR2: MNHNS, SASEGT. One entry per CDR3 protein, called by TCRdb with MiXCR from the 5' RACE reads. The data contain about 23,000 distinct CDR3 sequences, about 30% of them singletons. The receptor was isolated from a female donor with breast cancer. The chain recombines TRBV6-1 with TRBJ1-1, with D perhaps TRBD1 (5 bases). The sample was tumor-infiltrating naive CD4+ T cells sorted from the breast tumor. The sample's subset: naive CD4+ T cells, CD4+CD45RA+CD25-. DNA for the CDR3: TGCGCCAGCAGGGCCGTAGTGCGAAGTAATGAAGCTTTCTTT. Residues: CASRAVVRSNEAFF.